This section outlines one T cell receptor beta chain sequence together with its context. The antigen is undetermined. As defined, naive CD8 cells were CD45RO-negative and positively selected for CCR7, with terminally differentiated effector memory CD45RA+ cells excluded. The donors, all of them Caucasian adults, lived in Nashville, Tennessee. The entry originates in a study of shared clonotypes between healthy human individuals. Findings and caveats of the study: Deeper or shallower sequencing was expected to change how clonotypes are shared among donors.

The CDR3 runs to 15 residues. V shed 8 bases, J shed 2 bases, and the junction held 7 bases outside the gene matches. In germline, CDR1 is SGHTA, CDR2 FQGTGA. TCRdb's copy holds only in-frame clones and misses some; the assay was immunoSEQ multiplex PCR. The sample holds millions of clones; 90% to 95% are singletons and the top ten take about 1.5%. This TCR derives from a man younger than 35 in good health. Some clones in this sample may be carry-over from other donors' samples. The rearrangement links TRBV7-3 to TRBJ2-1; 9 bases are a match to TRBD2. Sequenced input: naive CD8+ T cells from PBMCs. CDR3 sequence reads: CASSAGGGTYNEQFF. The CDR3 nucleotides are TGTGCCAGCTCCGCGGGAGGGGGGACCTACAATGAGCAGTTCTTC.